This TCR beta chain was recorded in a study of cytomegalovirus exposure and HLA in healthy donors. The wider study: Genetic ancestry analysis placed around four fifths of the 300 to 500 donors that were genotyped in the Caucasian-associated cluster. Study-level findings and limits: Trimming of TCR beta V- and J-genes showed a link, identified in a later analysis, to a missense DCLRE1C variant. In a later analysis, productive TCRs from donors in an Asian-associated ancestry cluster reportedly carried fewer N-insertions than the cohort mean. Usually a TCR sequence was rare, but some public TCRs were found in many donors.

This CDR3 has 13 amino acids. CDR1 and CDR2 from the germline V gene are LNHDA and SQIVND (reference sequence). Between the trimmed V and J ends, which lost 3 bases and 4 bases, there was a span of 7 bases. Remarks on this clone: Its cognate antigen is unknown.

PCR primers comprised 60 Vbeta and 13 Jbeta primers. The assay was immunoSEQ multiplex PCR, and TCRdb's table has in-frame clones only and misses some. The table shows approximately 190,000 clones, with 80% to 85% occurring only once. The TCR was taken from a man aged 35 to 55 in good health and CMV-seropositive. The specimen was PBMCs. This chain joins TRBV19 and TRBJ1-3; D is ambiguous. The CDR3 DNA sequence: TGTGCCAGTAGTATTGGGCAGGGAAACACCATATATTTT. Translating it yields CASSIGQGNTIYF.